A single sample gave rise to the 18 T cell receptor beta chains below, sequenced in a study of blood T cell repertoires in COVID-19. Clones were sequenced by immunoSEQ multiplex PCR, and TCRdb holds only the in-frame ones, with some missing. The profile shows roughly 63,000 clones, roughly nine tenths of them singletons. Sequenced: peripheral blood. These receptors were collected from a man in his forties or fifties with active COVID-19.

This sequence joins TRBV5-1 and TRBJ2-3; 12 bases agree with TRBD2. The CDR3 is 18 residues long. Germline assignment: CDR1 SGHRS and CDR2 YFSETQ. J gave up 2 bases and V 0 bases, and 7 bases lay outside the gene matches. The DNA of the CDR3 is TGCGCCAGCAGCTTGGCCAGGGCTAGCGGGGGGGACACAGATACGCAGTATTTT. Its translation: CASSLARASGGDTDTQYF.

By sample fraction, this clone is medium-sized. This sequence joins TRBV6-5 and TRBJ1-5; tentatively, D is TRBD1 (6 bases). There are 15 residues in the CDR3. Trimming removed 7 bases at V and 2 bases at J, with 15 bases between. CDR1 MNHEY and CDR2 SVGAGI come from the germline V gene. As DNA, the CDR3 is TGTGCCAGCACGGACAGACTCGGAGGCAATCAGCCCCAGCATTTT. It encodes CASTDRLGGNQPQHF.

This clone was seen once. This chain connects TRBV6-1 to TRBJ2-1; D perhaps matches TRBD1 (5 bases). This CDR3 spans 15 amino acids. Germline CDR1 reads MNHNS; CDR2 reads SASEGT. Deletions cut 1 base from V and 5 bases from J, with 12 bases between. The CDR3 loop reads CASSEGGRPNNEQFF. The CDR3 coding sequence is TGTGCCAGCAGTGAAGGGGGCAGGCCAAACAATGAGCAGTTCTTC.

The gene calls are TRBV19 and TRBJ1-4; weak D call: TRBD1 (6 bases). The germline V gene has CDR1 LNHDA and CDR2 SQIVND (reference sequence). The ends were cut back, 3 bases at V and 5 bases at J, with 22 bases in the middle. The CDR3 spans 18 residues. This chain's CDR3 is CASSIASAWGTRNEKLFF. The CDR3 nucleotides read TGTGCCAGTAGTATTGCATCGGCGTGGGGGACAAGGAATGAAAAACTGTTTTTT.

The rearrangement links TRBV7-2 to TRBJ1-1; no firm D call. Germline V gene data show CDR1 as SGHTA and CDR2 as FQGNSA. Trimming took 5 bases from V and 1 from J, leaving 8 bases between them. The CDR3 spans 13 residues. CDR3 bases: TGTGCCAGCAGCACCACACGGAACACTGAAGCTTTCTTT. The encoded protein is CASSTTRNTEAFF. Together with reference TRBV7-2 and TRBJ1-1, the CDR3 gives the full variable domain: GAGVSQSPSNKVTEKGKDVELRCDPISGHTALYWYRQSLGQGLEFLIYFQGNSAPDKSGLPSDRFSAERTGGSVSTLTIQRTQQEDSAVYLCASSTTRNTEAFFGQGTRLTVV.

The genes are TRBV7-2 and TRBJ1-1; unclear D gene. The CDR3 has 14 residues. Germline CDR1 reads SGHTA; CDR2 reads FQGNSA. V dropped 5 bases and J dropped 4 bases, with 14 bases sitting between them. The CDR3 sequence: CASSARSGITEAFF. CDR3 in DNA: TGTGCCAGCAGCGCCAGGTCAGGAATCACTGAAGCTTTCTTT. The variable domain in full, with the rest retrieved from reference TRBV7-2 and TRBJ1-1, is GAGVSQSPSNKVTEKGKDVELRCDPISGHTALYWYRQSLGQGLEFLIYFQGNSAPDKSGLPSDRFSAERTGGSVSTLTIQRTQQEDSAVYLCASSARSGITEAFFGQGTRLTVV.

This clone was detected only once. This chain uses TRBV19 with TRBJ2-3; TRBD1 aligns across 8 bases. Germline V gene lookup returns CDR1 LNHDA and CDR2 SQIVND (reference sequence). J gave up 2 bases and V 1 base, and 5 bases lay outside the gene matches. The length of the CDR3 is 16 residues. For the CDR3, the DNA is TGTGCCAGTAGTATAGTACCGGGACAGGTCACAGATACGCAGTATTTT. This encodes CASSIVPGQVTDTQYF. The full variable domain, with the rest looked up from reference TRBV19 and TRBJ2-3, is DGGITQSPKYLFRKEGQNVTLSCEQNLNHDAMYWYRQDPGQGLRLIYYSQIVNDFQKGDIAEGYSVSREKKESFPLTVTSAQKNPTAFYLCASSIVPGQVTDTQYFGPGTRLTVL.

The rearrangement uses TRBV11-3 and TRBJ2-7; D not certain. This CDR3 has 13 amino acids. From germline, CDR1 is SGHNT and CDR2 YENEEA. Trimming stripped 3 bases from V and 3 bases from J, with 9 bases between. The DNA of the CDR3 is TGTGCCAGCAGCTTGTACAGTAACTACGAGCAGTACTTC. Encoded protein: CASSLYSNYEQYF.

The chain uses TRBV27 and TRBJ2-3; the match to TRBD2 covers 12 bases. Germline CDR1 and CDR2: MNHEY and SMNVEV (reference sequence). V was clipped by 2 bases and J by 5 bases; unmatched bases: 11. The CDR3 spans 18 residues. For the CDR3, the DNA is TGTGCCAGCAGTTTAAGTGGAACTAGCGGGGGGCGGGTAGATACGCAGTATTTT. Protein: CASSLSGTSGGRVDTQYF.

This clone has only one observation. The chain joins TRBV2 to TRBJ1-1; tentative D call: TRBD1 (5 bases). CDR1 and CDR2 from the germline V gene are SNHLY and FYNNEI. Trimming cost V 6 bases and J 5 bases, with 13 bases left between them. CDR3 length: 13 residues. The CDR3 DNA reads as TGTGCCAGCAGCCAAGGGGTCGTTACTGAAGCTTTCTTT. This encodes CASSQGVVTEAFF.

This chain links TRBV15 with TRBJ1-1; D is possibly TRBD1 (5 bases). Trimming stripped 1 base from V and 4 bases from J, with 13 bases between. Germline V gene lookup returns CDR1 LNHNV and CDR2 YYDKDF (reference sequence). CDR3 size: 15 residues. This chain's CDR3 is CATSRGGGGFTEAFF. The CDR3, as DNA: TGTGCCACCAGCAGAGGCGGGGGAGGGTTCACTGAAGCTTTCTTT.

V usage is TRBV5-6 and J usage is TRBJ2-6, with no clear D. With 4 bases removed from V and 0 bases from J, the gap between germline ends came to 17 bases. Germline lookup yields CDR1 SGHDT and CDR2 YYEEEE. This CDR3 has 18 residues. This chain's CDR3 is CASSLLQAWVSGANVLTF. CDR3 in DNA: TGTGCCAGCAGCCTACTGCAGGCGTGGGTCTCTGGGGCCAACGTCCTGACTTTC.

In its sample, this clone was seen once. This chain uses TRBV19 with TRBJ2-3, with a possible D match to TRBD2 (6 bases). V was cut by 4 bases and J by 2 bases, with 16 bases left in between. The CDR3 consists of 16 residues. The germline gives CDR1 LNHDA, CDR2 SQIVND (reference sequence). CDR3 region: CASSKMASVPTDTQYF. The DNA for the CDR3 is TGTGCCAGTAGTAAGATGGCTAGCGTTCCCACAGATACGCAGTATTTT.

The chain combines TRBV2 with TRBJ2-2; TRBD1 matches 11 bases. Germline values: CDR1 SNHLY, CDR2 FYNNEI. J was trimmed by 6 bases and V by 6 bases; bases with no gene match: 3. There are 14 residues in the CDR3. In nucleotides, the CDR3 is TGTGCCAGCAGGGGGACAGGGGGTGCCGGGGAGCTGTTTTTT. Its translation: CASRGTGGAGELFF.

The chain employs TRBV9 and TRBJ2-1; TRBD2 matches at 8 bases. The V gene's germline CDR1 is SGDLS and CDR2 YYNGEE. V dropped 0 bases and J dropped 4; count of bases not matched to a gene: 3. This CDR3 has 15 residues. As DNA, the CDR3 is TGTGCCAGCAGCGTAGGGCGGGGGGTTTACAATGAGCAGTTCTTC. It translates to CASSVGRGVYNEQFF.

The chain is built from TRBV4-2 and TRBJ1-2, with 8 positions matching TRBD1. V was clipped by 0 bases and J by 4 bases; unmatched bases: 4. From germline, CDR1 is LGHNA and CDR2 YNFKEQ. The CDR3 spans 15 residues. The CDR3, as DNA: TGTGCCAGCAGCCAAGATCGGGGGACAGGCTATGGCTACACCTTC. Amino acid sequence: CASSQDRGTGYGYTF.

V gene TRBV30 combines with J gene TRBJ2-3; D may be TRBD2 (6 bases). Germline values: CDR1 GTSNPN, CDR2 SVGIG (reference sequence). CDR3 size: 13 residues. V gave up 3 bases and J gave up 2 bases, with 9 bases separating them. The CDR3 coding sequence is TGTGCCTGGAGCGGAGGGTCCACAGATACGCAGTATTTT. Amino acid sequence: CAWSGGSTDTQYF.

The chain employs TRBV18 and TRBJ1-1; 10 bases agree with TRBD1. V trimming: 5 bases; J trimming: 2 bases; junction bases outside the gene matches: 5. This CDR3 spans 15 amino acids. Germline V lookup: CDR1 KGHSH, CDR2 LQKENI. The CDR3 DNA sequence: TGTGCCAGCTCAGGGGGACAGGGGAGAAACACTGAAGCTTTCTTT. This codes for CASSGGQGRNTEAFF.